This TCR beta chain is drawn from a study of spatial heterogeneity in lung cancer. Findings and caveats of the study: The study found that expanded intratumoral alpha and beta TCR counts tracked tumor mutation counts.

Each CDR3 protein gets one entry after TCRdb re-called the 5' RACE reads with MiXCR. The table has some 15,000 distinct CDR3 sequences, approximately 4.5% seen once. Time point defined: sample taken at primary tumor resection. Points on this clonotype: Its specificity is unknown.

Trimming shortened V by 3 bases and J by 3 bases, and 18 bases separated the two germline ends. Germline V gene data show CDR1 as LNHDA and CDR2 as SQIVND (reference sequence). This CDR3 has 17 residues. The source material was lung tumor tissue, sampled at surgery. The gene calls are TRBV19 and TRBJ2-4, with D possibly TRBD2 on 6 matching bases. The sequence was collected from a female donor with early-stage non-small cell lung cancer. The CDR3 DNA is TGTGCCAGTAGTATCGCTCACTGGCCGCGGGGCAAAAACATTCAGTACTTC. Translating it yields CASSIAHWPRGKNIQYF. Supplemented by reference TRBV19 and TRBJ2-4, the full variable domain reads DGGITQSPKYLFRKEGQNVTLSCEQNLNHDAMYWYRQDPGQGLRLIYYSQIVNDFQKGDIAEGYSVSREKKESFPLTVTSAQKNPTAFYLCASSIAHWPRGKNIQYFGAGTRLSVL.